These T cell receptor beta chains were read from a single sample in a study of T cells in Graves' hyperthyroidism and ophthalmopathy. Via MiXCR, TCRdb re-called the multiplex PCR reads, giving one row per CDR3 protein. The sample has under 350,000 distinct CDR3 sequences; 15% to 20% are singletons. Source material: blood. All receptors come from a woman aged 55-75 years with Graves' ophthalmopathy. Both conserved end residues are part of each CDR3. The D gene is left open where the match is weak. Only part of the rows carry a size: once, few, many, or a class if the clone is expanded.

j_call,clone_size,v_call,d_call,cdr3_nt,cdr3_aa
TRBJ1-5,many,TRBV6-2/TRBV6-3,-,TGTGCCAGCAGTTACGGGGGAACGACTCAGCCCCAGCATTTT,CASSYGGTTQPQHF
TRBJ2-7,once,TRBV18,-,TGTGCCAGCTCACAGGACCTCCAATCCTCCTACGAGCAGTACTTC,CASSQDLQSSYEQYF
TRBJ2-1,many,TRBV3-2,-,TGTGCCAGCAGCTTCCGAGACGGGAATGAGCAGTTCTTC,CASSFRDGNEQFF
TRBJ2-3,few,TRBV18,-,TGTGCCAGCTCACCACTACGGCCGGGTGGTACGCAGTATTTT,CASSPLRPGGTQYF
TRBJ2-7,-,TRBV9,-,TGTGCCAGCAGCGTAGGACCTTTGGGCTACGAGCAGTACTTC,CASSVGPLGYEQYF
TRBJ2-3,few,TRBV20-1,-,TGCAGCGGGGCGGGACCGACGAGAGATACGCAGTATTTT,CSGAGPTRDTQYF
TRBJ2-3,-,TRBV20-1,TRBD2,TGCAGTGCTAGAGGTCTGGCTAGCGGGAGTCTTAGCACAGATACGCAGTATTTT,CSARGLASGSLSTDTQYF
TRBJ1-1,many,TRBV20-1,-,TGCAGTGCTAGGGGCGGGGGAGGGAACACTGAAGCTTTCTTT,CSARGGGGNTEAFF
TRBJ1-4,few,TRBV10-3,-,TGTGCCATCAGTGAGTCTAGGGGCTCTGAAAAACTGTTTTTT,CAISESRGSEKLFF
TRBJ2-2,-,TRBV11-2,-,TGTGCCAGCAGCTGGGTCAGGAACACCGGGGAGCTGTTTTTT,CASSWVRNTGELFF
TRBJ2-1,few,TRBV5-8,-,TGTGCCAGCAGCTTGAACTTCTACCCCAATGAGCAGTTCTTC,CASSLNFYPNEQFF
TRBJ2-7,-,TRBV28,TRBD2,TGTGCCAGCAGTTCGGGACTAGCGGGAGAAGACTTC,CASSSGLAGEDF
TRBJ2-1,many,TRBV7-9,TRBD2,TGTGCCAGCAGCCCCAGGGAAGGGGCGCGGGAGGACTACAATGAGCAGTTCTTC,CASSPREGAREDYNEQFF
TRBJ2-3,-,TRBV6-5,-,TGTGCCAGCAGTTGCTCTACCACAGATACGCAGTATTTT,CASSCSTTDTQYF
TRBJ1-4,-,TRBV20-1,TRBD1,TGCAGTGCTCCTAGGCAGGGGGCGTGGGAAAAACTGTTTTTT,CSAPRQGAWEKLFF
TRBJ1-6,-,TRBV4-2,-,TGTGCCAGCAGCCAAGATCTCAGGGACAATTCACCCCTCCACTTT,CASSQDLRDNSPLHF
TRBJ2-7,few,TRBV5-5,TRBD2,TGTGCCAGCAGCCGTGGGACTAGCGGCCAAGAGCAGTACTTC,CASSRGTSGQEQYF
TRBJ2-3,few,TRBV9,TRBD2,TGTGCCAGCAGCCCCCTAGCGGGGGGGCTTATCTCGGATACGCAGTATTTT,CASSPLAGGLISDTQYF
TRBJ2-2,many,TRBV6-2/TRBV6-3,-,TGTGCCAGCAGTTTAGAGGGAGGGAACACCGGGGAGCTGTTTTTT,CASSLEGGNTGELFF
TRBJ1-5,many,TRBV4-1,-,TGCGCCAGCAGCCAAGGTCGTAATCAGCCCCAGCATTTT,CASSQGRNQPQHF
TRBJ1-1,-,TRBV11-3,-,TGTGCCAGCAGCTTAGGCGAGAACACTGAAGCTCTCTTT,CASSLGENTEALF
TRBJ1-2,many,TRBV6-1,-,TGTGCCAGCAGTGAAGTAATTTGTGGCTACACCTTC,CASSEVICGYTF
TRBJ2-3,many,TRBV6-1,-,TGTGCCAGCAGCGCATACCTTGGTGGCACAGATACGCAGTATTTT,CASSAYLGGTDTQYF
TRBJ2-3,many,TRBV18,TRBD2,TGTGCCAGCTCACCGGGAGGGAGCGAGGCAGATACGCAGTATTTT,CASSPGGSEADTQYF
TRBJ2-7,many,TRBV5-1,-,TGTGCCAGCAGCTTGGAGGGGAGCTCCTACGAGCAGTACTTC,CASSLEGSSYEQYF
TRBJ1-4,many,TRBV9,TRBD1,TGTGCCAGCAGCCCGTGGACAGGTTCAAATGAAAAACTGTTTTTT,CASSPWTGSNEKLFF
TRBJ1-1,once,TRBV20-1,-,TGCAGTGCTTGGGACGGATACACTGAAGCTTTCTTT,CSAWDGYTEAFF
TRBJ2-2,many,TRBV4-1,TRBD2,TGCGCCAGCAGCCAAAGAGGGCTAGCGGGGGGGCCTAGCACCGGGGAGCTGTTTTTT,CASSQRGLAGGPSTGELFF
TRBJ1-5,few,TRBV6-9,TRBD1,TGTGCCAGCAGATACAGATTACAGGGGGGATATCAGCCCCAGCATTTT,CASRYRLQGGYQPQHF
TRBJ1-1,few,TRBV18,TRBD1,TGTGCCAGCTCAAAAGACAGGGGGTTTACTGAAGCTTTCTTT,CASSKDRGFTEAFF
TRBJ1-1,few,TRBV5-1,-,TGCGCCAGCAGCACGGAGACGTCGGGGGGCGGTGAAGCTTTCTTT,CASSTETSGGGEAFF
TRBJ1-1,many,TRBV5-1,-,TGCGCCAGCAGCCCGGGGTGGCCCTTGAACACTGAAGCTTTCTTT,CASSPGWPLNTEAFF
TRBJ2-1,many,TRBV27,-,TGTGCCAGCAGTTTTACCCTCGGGGACTCCTACAATGAGCAGTTCTTC,CASSFTLGDSYNEQFF
TRBJ2-1,many,TRBV29-1,-,TGCAGCGTTGAAGATTCCCTCTCGGTTAAGCAGTTCTTC,CSVEDSLSVKQFF
TRBJ1-2,-,TRBV18,TRBD1,TGTGCCGGCTCAGAAGACAGGGGCTATGGCTACACCTTC,CAGSEDRGYGYTF
TRBJ2-3,many,TRBV28,-,TGTGCCAGCAGCCTCATGGCTTGGGTAGCGACAGATACGCAGTATTTT,CASSLMAWVATDTQYF
TRBJ2-1,many,TRBV2,TRBD1,TGTGCCAGCACCCTTTCCGGGACAGGGGGCTATAATGAGCAGTTCTTC,CASTLSGTGGYNEQFF
TRBJ2-5,many,TRBV13,-,TGTGCCAGCAGCTCACCCCGGGGTACACAAGAGACCCAGTACTTC,CASSSPRGTQETQYF
TRBJ2-3,many,TRBV28,TRBD1,TGTGCCACCTGGACAGGGGCTAGAGATACGCAGTATTTT,CATWTGARDTQYF
TRBJ2-2,many,TRBV11-2,-,TGTGCCAGCAGCTTAGTGAGGTGGGAGACGAACACCGGGGAGCTGTTTTTT,CASSLVRWETNTGELFF
TRBJ1-5,many,TRBV18,TRBD1,TGTGCCAGCTCAAAAGAACAGGGGTTAGATCAGCCCCAGCATTTT,CASSKEQGLDQPQHF
TRBJ1-1,many,TRBV7-9,-,TGTGCCAGCAGCTTAGCGTCACAGACTGAAGCTTTCTTT,CASSLASQTEAFF
TRBJ2-3,many,TRBV6-5,-,TGTGCCAGCAGTTTGGAGAGGGGGGATACGCAGTATTTT,CASSLERGDTQYF
TRBJ2-3,many,TRBV18,-,TGTGCCAGCTCACCTAGGCAGGACACAGATACGCAGTATTTT,CASSPRQDTDTQYF
TRBJ1-2,many,TRBV20-1,-,TGCAGTGCTAGAGATGCAATCGGCGGCTATGGCTACACCTTC,CSARDAIGGYGYTF
TRBJ1-2,few,TRBV29-1,-,TGCAGCGCTGGGTCAGGACAGCTCTATGGCTACACCTTC,CSAGSGQLYGYTF
TRBJ1-6,few,TRBV11-2,TRBD1,TGTGCCAGCAGCTTAGATGCAGGGGGAGGTTCACCCCTCCACTTT,CASSLDAGGGSPLHF
TRBJ2-1,many,TRBV20-1,TRBD2,TGCAGTGCTAGGGGACTAGCGGGAGGGAGGTACAATGAGCAGTTCTTC,CSARGLAGGRYNEQFF
TRBJ1-2,many,TRBV18,-,TGTGCCAGCTCACCGGGAGGACTGGACTACACCTTC,CASSPGGLDYTF
TRBJ2-5,many,TRBV12-3/TRBV12-4,TRBD1,TGTGCCAGCAGCAACAAGGGACAGCAAGAGACCCAGTACTTC,CASSNKGQQETQYF
TRBJ1-1,-,TRBV28,-,TGTGCCAGCAGTTTAGGGGGGGGCTGGGCGAACACTGAAGCTTTCTTT,CASSLGGGWANTEAFF
TRBJ2-2,few,TRBV6-4,-,TGTGCCAGCCGGAGACAGTCGACCGTCGGGGAGCTGTTTTTT,CASRRQSTVGELFF
TRBJ1-2,many,TRBV2,-,TGTGCCACCCGGATCCGGGAACCCACGGGGGGCTACACCTTC,CATRIREPTGGYTF
TRBJ1-1,many,TRBV10-3,TRBD1,TGTGCCATCAGTCCTCCGGGACAGTCAGCTTTCTTT,CAISPPGQSAFF
TRBJ2-5,-,TRBV18,TRBD2,TGTGCCAGCTCACAGACTAGCGGGGGGCCCGGTGAGACCCAGTACTTC,CASSQTSGGPGETQYF
TRBJ1-1,many,TRBV5-6,-,TGTGCCAGCAGCTTGGTAAGGGCTGAAGCTTTCTTT,CASSLVRAEAFF